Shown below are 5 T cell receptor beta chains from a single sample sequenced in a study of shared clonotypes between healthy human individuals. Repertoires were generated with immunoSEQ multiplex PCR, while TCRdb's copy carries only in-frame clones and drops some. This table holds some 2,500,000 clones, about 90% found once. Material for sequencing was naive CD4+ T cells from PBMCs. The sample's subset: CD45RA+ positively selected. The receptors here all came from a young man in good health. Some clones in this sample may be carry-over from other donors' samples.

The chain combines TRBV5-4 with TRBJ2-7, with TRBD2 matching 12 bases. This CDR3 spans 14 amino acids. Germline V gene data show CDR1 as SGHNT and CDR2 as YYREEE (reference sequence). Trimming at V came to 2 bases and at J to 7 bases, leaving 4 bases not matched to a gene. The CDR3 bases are TGTGCCAGCAGCTTAATACTAGCGGGAGGTGAGCAGTACTTC. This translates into CASSLILAGGEQYF.

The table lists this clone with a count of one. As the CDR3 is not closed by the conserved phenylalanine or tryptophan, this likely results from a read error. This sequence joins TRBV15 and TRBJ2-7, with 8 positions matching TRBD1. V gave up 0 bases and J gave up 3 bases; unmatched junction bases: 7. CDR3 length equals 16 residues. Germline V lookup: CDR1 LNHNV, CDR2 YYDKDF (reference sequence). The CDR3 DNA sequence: TGTGCCACCAGCAGAGACGGACAGGGAAGAATCTACGAGCAGTACCTC. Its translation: CATSRDGQGRIYEQYL.

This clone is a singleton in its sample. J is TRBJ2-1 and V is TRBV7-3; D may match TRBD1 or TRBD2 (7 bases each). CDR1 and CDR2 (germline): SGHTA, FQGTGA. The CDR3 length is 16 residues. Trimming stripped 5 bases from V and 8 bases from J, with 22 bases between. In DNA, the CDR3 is TGTGCCAGCAGCCCCCAGGGGGGAGCCGGGGGGTATGAGCAGTTCTTC. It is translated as CASSPQGGAGGYEQFF. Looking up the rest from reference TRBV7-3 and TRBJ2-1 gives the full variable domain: GAGVSQTPSNKVTEKGKYVELRCDPISGHTALYWYRQSLGQGPEFLIYFQGTGAADDSGLPNDRFFAVRPEGSVSTLKIQRTERGDSAVYLCASSPQGGAGGYEQFFGPGTRLTVL.

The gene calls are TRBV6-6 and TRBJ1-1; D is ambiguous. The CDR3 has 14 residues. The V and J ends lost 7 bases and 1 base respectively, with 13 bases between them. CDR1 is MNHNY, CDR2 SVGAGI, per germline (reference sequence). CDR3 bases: TGTGCCAGCATCCTGTCTACAGCGAACACTGAAGCTTTCTTT. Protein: CASILSTANTEAFF.

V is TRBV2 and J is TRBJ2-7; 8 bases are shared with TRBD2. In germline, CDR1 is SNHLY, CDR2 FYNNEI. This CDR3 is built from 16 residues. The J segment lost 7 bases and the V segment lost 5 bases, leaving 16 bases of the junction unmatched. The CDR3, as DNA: TGTGCCAGCAGTAGTACCCCGGGACTAGTATTGAGAGAGCAGTACTTC. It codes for CASSSTPGLVLREQYF. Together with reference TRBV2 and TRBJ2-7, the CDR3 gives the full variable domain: EPEVTQTPSHQVTQMGQEVILRCVPISNHLYFYWYRQILGQKVEFLVSFYNNEISEKSEIFDDQFSVERPDGSNFTLKIRSTKLEDSAMYFCASSSTPGLVLREQYFGPGTRLTVT.